This TCR beta chain was found in a study of blood T cell repertoires in COVID-19. In the study overall: Samples of COVID-19 (acute and convalescent) were obtained from the United States, Italy and Spain. From T cells, B-cell-depleted T cells, or PBMCs came the material, which was cDNA or gDNA.

This CDR3 region has 14 residues. V was shortened by 2 bases and J by 0 bases, with 9 bases between the two germline ends. From germline, CDR1 is GTSNPN and CDR2 SVGIG (reference sequence). Under the authors' procedure: By means of reference gene primer amplification, nucleated cell counts were estimated. The table came from immunoSEQ multiplex PCR; TCRdb's copy has only in-frame clones and leaves some out. The V and J calls and clone size come from that table; D and trimming were worked out from the DNA. The data contain about 100,000 clones, 70% to 90% of them singletons. Input material: peripheral blood. The sequence was collected from a woman over 75 with acute or convalescent COVID-19. V gene TRBV30 combines with J gene TRBJ2-3, with no clear D. The CDR3 nucleotides read TGTGCCTGGAGTCTCGGTCTCAGCACAGATACGCAGTATTTT. This encodes CAWSLGLSTDTQYF.